This T cell receptor beta chain is drawn from a study of T cells after yellow fever vaccination. TCRdb re-called the 5' RACE reads with MiXCR, one entry per CDR3 protein. The table lists 340,000 or so distinct CDR3 sequences, approximately 12% of them singletons. The sequencing used CD4+ T cells sorted from PBMCs, collected 15 days after the yellow fever booster vaccination. This clonotype was obtained from a man in his late teens or twenties who received the YFV17D yellow fever vaccine.

Written as DNA, the CDR3 is TGTGCCAGCAGTCGGGACAGCCCGGACTACAATGAGCAGTTCTTC. Its translation is CASSRDSPDYNEQFF. The chain recombines TRBV6-1 with TRBJ2-1; 7 nucleotides agree with TRBD1. Germline CDR1 reads MNHNS; CDR2 reads SASEGT. V shed 5 bases and J 3 bases; nucleotides not matched to a gene: 7. The CDR3 is 15 residues long.